The 3 T cell receptor beta chains given below trace back to one sample, sequenced in a study of shared clonotypes between healthy human individuals. Some clones are missing from TCRdb's copy, which holds only in-frame ones; the method was immunoSEQ multiplex PCR. The sample has about 980,000 clones, 76% seen once. The specimen was memory CD4+ T cells sorted from blood. The sample's subset: CD45RA-negative fraction. These receptors came from a man between 18 and 35 years old in good health.

The chain joins TRBV30 to TRBJ1-5; D is uncertain. Germline V lookup: CDR1 GTSNPN, CDR2 SVGIG (reference sequence). The CDR3 has 14 amino acids. Trimming cost V 2 bases and J 6 bases, with 14 bases left between them. The CDR3 sequence is CAWSTGYGFQPQHF. CDR3 coding DNA: TGTGCCTGGAGTACCGGCTACGGGTTTCAGCCCCAGCATTTT.

J is TRBJ2-7 and V is TRBV30, with 10 bases lining up with TRBD1. This CDR3 contains 13 residues. J lost 3 bases, V lost 3 bases, and 2 bases had no gene match. Per germline, CDR1 GTSNPN and CDR2 SVGIG (reference sequence). CDR3 sequence (DNA): TGTGCCTGGAGGCGGACAGGGGGCTACGAGCAGTACTTC. It yields the protein CAWRRTGGYEQYF.

In this sample, this clone turned up a few times. This chain's CDR3 is CASSDQRQETQYF. CDR3 in DNA: TGCGCCAGCAGTGATCAGAGGCAAGAGACCCAGTACTTC. The V and J genes are TRBV10-1 and TRBJ2-5, with unresolved D. The CDR3 runs 13 residues. V was shortened by 3 bases and J by 2 bases, with 7 bases between the two germline ends. CDR1 is WNHNN and CDR2 is SYGVQD in the germline V gene (reference sequence).